This T cell receptor (beta chain) emerged from a study of blood T cell repertoires in COVID-19. Germline CDR1 is MGHRA and CDR2 is YSYEKL. There are 13 residues in the CDR3. V lost 7 bases, J lost 6 bases, and 3 bases stayed unmatched. In the original analysis: Amplification from reference gene primers served as the basis for estimated nucleated cell counts. Measured with immunoSEQ multiplex PCR; TCRdb has only the in-frame clones, and not every one. V, J and clone size reflect that table, while D and trimming were determined from the DNA. The data show around 200,000 clones, 80% to 90% seen once. The sequence came from a man aged 50 to 60 with active or convalescent COVID-19. Sequenced input: peripheral blood. This sequence joins TRBV4-1 and TRBJ2-1; 10 bases match TRBD1. This CDR3 reads CASKDRGFNEQFF. CDR3 coding DNA: TGCGCCAGCAAGGACAGGGGGTTCAATGAGCAGTTCTTC.